This TCR beta chain was retrieved from a study of T cell repertoires in cytomegalovirus infection. Study details: Public TCR beta signatures indicated both CMV infection and matching HLA type.

Looked up from germline, CDR1 is SEHNR and CDR2 is FQNEAQ (reference sequence). This CDR3 comprises 15 residues. V dropped 7 bases and J dropped 6 bases, with 18 bases sitting between them. TCRdb independently ran MiXCR on the reads; one entry per CDR3 protein. The sample shows 55,000 to 70,000 distinct CDR3 sequences, more than 25% of them seen only once. Note on this clonotype: Its antigen is unknown.

The sequence was obtained from a human donor in good health (CMV status not recorded). Some clones in this sample may be carry-over from other donors' samples. Material for sequencing was PBMCs, sequenced either directly or after in vitro stimulation (not recorded which). The chain recombines TRBV7-9 with TRBJ2-2, with TRBD1 as a possible D gene (6 bases). This CDR3 reads CASTPQGGVAGELFF. The CDR3, as DNA: TGTGCCAGCACTCCACAGGGTGGAGTTGCCGGGGAGCTGTTTTTT. Full variable domain (missing parts from reference TRBV7-9 and TRBJ2-2): DTGVSQNPRHKITKRGQNVTFRCDPISEHNRLYWYRQTLGQGPEFLTYFQNEAQLEKSRLLSDRFSAERPKGSFSTLEIQRTEQGDSAMYLCASTPQGGVAGELFFGEGSRLTVL.